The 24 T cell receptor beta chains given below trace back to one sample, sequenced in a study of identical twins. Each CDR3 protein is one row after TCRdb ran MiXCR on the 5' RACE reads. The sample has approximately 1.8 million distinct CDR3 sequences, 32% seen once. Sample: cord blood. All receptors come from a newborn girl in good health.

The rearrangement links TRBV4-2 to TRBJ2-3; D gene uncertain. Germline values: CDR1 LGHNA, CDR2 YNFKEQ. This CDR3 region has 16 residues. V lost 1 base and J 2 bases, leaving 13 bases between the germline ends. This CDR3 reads CASSQVSASSTDTQYF. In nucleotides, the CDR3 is TGTGCCAGCAGCCAAGTCAGCGCCAGCTCCACAGATACGCAGTATTTT.

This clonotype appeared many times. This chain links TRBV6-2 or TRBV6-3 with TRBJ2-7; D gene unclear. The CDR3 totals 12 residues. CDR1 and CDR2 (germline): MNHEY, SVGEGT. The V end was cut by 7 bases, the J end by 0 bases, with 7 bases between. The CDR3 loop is CASIGSSYEQYF. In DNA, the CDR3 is TGTGCCAGCATCGGTAGCTCCTACGAGCAGTACTTC.

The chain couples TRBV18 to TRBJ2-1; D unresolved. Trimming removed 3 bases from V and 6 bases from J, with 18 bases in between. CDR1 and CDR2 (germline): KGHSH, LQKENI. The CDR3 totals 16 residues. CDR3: CASSPRSAPALNEQFF. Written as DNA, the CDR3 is TGTGCCAGCTCACCCCGTTCTGCGCCGGCGCTCAATGAGCAGTTCTTC.

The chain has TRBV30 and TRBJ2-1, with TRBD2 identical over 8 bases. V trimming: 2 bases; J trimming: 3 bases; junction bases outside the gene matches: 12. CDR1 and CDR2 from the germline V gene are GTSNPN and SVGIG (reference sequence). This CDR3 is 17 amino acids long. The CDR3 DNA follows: TGTGCCTGGAGTCGGGGGGGGGCCAATCCTTTCTACAATGAGCAGTTCTTC. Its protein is CAWSRGGANPFYNEQFF.

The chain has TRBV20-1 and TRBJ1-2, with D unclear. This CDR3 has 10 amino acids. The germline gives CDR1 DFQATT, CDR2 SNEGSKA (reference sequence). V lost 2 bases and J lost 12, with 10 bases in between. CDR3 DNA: TGCAGTGCTAGACAAAACTATGACACCTTC. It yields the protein CSARQNYDTF.

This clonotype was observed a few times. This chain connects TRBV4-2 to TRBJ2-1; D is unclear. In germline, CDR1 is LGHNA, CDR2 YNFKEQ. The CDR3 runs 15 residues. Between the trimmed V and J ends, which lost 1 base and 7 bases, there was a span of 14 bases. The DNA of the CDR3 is TGTGCCAGCAGCCAAGCTGCGGCGCCCCTGAATGAGCAGTTCTTC. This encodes CASSQAAAPLNEQFF.

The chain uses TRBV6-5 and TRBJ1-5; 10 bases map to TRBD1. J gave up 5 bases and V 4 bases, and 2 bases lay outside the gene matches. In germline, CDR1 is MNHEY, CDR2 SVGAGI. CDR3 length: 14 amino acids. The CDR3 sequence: CASSSDRGHQPQHF. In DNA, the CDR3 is TGTGCCAGCAGTTCCGACAGGGGGCATCAGCCCCAGCATTTT.

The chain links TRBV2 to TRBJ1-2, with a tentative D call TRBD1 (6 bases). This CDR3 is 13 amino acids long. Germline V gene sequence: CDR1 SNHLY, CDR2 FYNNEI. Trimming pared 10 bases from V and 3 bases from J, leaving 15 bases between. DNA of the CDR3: TGTGCCACCGAGGAACACAGGGACTATGGCTACACCTTC. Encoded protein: CATEEHRDYGYTF.

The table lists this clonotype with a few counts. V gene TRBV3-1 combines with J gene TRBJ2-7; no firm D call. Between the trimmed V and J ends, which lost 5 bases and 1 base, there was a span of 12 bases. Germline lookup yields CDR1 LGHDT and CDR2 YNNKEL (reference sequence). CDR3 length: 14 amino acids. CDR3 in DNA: TGTGCCAGCAGCGATGGCGTAGGATCCTACGAGCAGTACTTC. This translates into CASSDGVGSYEQYF.

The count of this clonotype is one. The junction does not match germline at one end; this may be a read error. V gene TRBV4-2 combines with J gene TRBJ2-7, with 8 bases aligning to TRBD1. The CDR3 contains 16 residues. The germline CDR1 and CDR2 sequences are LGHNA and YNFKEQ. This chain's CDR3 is CVSSQGAGGAPYEQYF. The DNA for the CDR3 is TGTGTCAGCAGCCAAGGGGCAGGGGGCGCACCCTACGAGCAGTACTTC.

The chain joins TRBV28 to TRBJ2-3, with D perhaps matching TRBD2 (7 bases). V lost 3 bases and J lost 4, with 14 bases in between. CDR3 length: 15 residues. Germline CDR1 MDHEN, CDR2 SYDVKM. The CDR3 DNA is TGTGCCAGCAGTTTTGGGAGGGGGTTTGCAGATACGCAGTATTTT. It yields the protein CASSFGRGFADTQYF.

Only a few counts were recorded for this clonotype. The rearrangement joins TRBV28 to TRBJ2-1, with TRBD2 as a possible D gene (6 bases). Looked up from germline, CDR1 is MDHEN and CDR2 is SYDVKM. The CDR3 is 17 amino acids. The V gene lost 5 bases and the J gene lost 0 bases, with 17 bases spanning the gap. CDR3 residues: CASSPYLAPSSYNEQFF. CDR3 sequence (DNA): TGTGCCAGCAGTCCCTACCTAGCGCCGAGCTCCTACAATGAGCAGTTCTTC.

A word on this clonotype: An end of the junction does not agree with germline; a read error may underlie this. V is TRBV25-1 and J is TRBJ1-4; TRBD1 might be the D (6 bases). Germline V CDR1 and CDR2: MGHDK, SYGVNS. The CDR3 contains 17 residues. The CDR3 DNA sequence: TGTGCCGGCAGTGAATCCGGACAGCTTACAACTAATGAAAAACTGTTTTTT. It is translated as CAGSESGQLTTNEKLFF.

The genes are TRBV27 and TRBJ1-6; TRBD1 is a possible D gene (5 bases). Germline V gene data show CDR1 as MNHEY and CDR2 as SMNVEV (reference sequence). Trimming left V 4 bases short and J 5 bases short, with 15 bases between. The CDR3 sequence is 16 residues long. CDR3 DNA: TGTGCCAGCAGTTCCCGTGGGGCAGTAAATAATTCACCCCTCCACTTT. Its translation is CASSSRGAVNNSPLHF.

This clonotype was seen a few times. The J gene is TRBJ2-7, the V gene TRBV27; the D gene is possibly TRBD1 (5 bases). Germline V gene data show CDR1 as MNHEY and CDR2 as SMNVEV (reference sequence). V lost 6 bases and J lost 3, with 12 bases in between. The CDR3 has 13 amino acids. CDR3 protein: CASSPGRVYEQYF. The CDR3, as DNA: TGTGCCAGCAGCCCTGGCAGGGTCTACGAGCAGTACTTC.

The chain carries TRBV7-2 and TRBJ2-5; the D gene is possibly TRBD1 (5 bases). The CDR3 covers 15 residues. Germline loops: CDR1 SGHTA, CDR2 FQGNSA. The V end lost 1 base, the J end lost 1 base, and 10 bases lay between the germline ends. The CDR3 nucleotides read TGTGCCAGCAGCTTAGGCGACAGTCCCCAAGAGACCCAGTACTTC. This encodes CASSLGDSPQETQYF.

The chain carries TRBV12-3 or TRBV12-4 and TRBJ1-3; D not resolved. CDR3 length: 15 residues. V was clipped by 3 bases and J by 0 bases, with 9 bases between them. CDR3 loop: CASSFRRVSGNTIYF. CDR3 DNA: TGTGCCAGCAGTTTCAGGCGAGTCTCTGGAAACACCATATATTTT.

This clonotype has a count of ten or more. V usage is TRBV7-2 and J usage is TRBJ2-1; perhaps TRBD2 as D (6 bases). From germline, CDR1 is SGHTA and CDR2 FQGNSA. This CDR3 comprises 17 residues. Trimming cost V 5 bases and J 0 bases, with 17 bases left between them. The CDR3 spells CASSPRLVSLSYNEQFF. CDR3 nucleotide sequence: TGTGCCAGCAGCCCCCGACTAGTTTCGCTCTCCTACAATGAGCAGTTCTTC.

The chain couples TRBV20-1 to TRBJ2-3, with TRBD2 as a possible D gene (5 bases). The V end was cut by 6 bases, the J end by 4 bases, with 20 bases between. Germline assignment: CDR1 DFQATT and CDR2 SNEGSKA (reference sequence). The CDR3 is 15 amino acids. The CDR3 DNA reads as TGCAGTGCCCCGAAGGCTCATACGGACTCAGATACGCAGTATTTT. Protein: CSAPKAHTDSDTQYF.

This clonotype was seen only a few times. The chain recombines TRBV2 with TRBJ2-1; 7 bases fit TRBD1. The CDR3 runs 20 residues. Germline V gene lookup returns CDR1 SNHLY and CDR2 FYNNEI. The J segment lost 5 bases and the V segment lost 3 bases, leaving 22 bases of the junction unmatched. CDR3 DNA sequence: TGTGCCAGCAGTGACCCCCCACGGATTTGGGACAGCAATACCGACAATGAGCAGTTCTTC. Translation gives CASSDPPRIWDSNTDNEQFF.

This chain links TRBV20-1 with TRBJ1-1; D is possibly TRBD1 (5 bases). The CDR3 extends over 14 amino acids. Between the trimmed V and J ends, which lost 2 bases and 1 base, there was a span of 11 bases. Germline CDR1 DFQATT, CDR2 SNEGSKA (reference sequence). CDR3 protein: CSARKRQGNTEAFF. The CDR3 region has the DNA TGCAGTGCTAGAAAGAGGCAGGGGAACACTGAAGCTTTCTTT.

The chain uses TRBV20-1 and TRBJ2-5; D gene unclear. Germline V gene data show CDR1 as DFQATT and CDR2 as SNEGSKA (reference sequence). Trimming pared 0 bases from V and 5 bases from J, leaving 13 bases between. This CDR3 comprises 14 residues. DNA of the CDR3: TGCAGTGCTAGAGATCCGGCTAGTCTGGAGACCCAGTACTTC. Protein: CSARDPASLETQYF.

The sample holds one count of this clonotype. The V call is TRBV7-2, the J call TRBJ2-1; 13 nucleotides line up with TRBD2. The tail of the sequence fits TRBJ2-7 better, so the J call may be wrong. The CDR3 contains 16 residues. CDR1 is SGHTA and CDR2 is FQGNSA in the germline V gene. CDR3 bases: TGTGCCAGCAGCTTGGGGGGGACTAGCGGGGCCAATGAGCAGTACTTC. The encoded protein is CASSLGGTSGANEQYF.

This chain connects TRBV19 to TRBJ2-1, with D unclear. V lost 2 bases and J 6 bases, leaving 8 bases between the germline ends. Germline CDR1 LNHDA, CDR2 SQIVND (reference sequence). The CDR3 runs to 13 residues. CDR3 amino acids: CASSIKPVNEQFF. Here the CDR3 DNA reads TGTGCCAGTAGTATAAAACCAGTCAATGAGCAGTTCTTC.